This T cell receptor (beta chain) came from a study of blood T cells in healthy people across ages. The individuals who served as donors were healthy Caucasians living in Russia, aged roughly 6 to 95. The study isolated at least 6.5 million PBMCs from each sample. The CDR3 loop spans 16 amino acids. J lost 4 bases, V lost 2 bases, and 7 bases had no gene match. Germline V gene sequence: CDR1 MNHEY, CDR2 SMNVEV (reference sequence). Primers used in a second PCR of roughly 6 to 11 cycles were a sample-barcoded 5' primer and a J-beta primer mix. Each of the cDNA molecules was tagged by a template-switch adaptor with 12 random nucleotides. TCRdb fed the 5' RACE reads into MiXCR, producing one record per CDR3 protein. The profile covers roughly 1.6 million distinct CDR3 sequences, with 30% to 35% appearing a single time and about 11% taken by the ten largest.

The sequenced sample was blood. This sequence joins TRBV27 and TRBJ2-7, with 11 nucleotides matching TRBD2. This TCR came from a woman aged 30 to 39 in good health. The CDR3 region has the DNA TGTGCCAGCAGTTTAACCAAGACTAGCGGGGTATACGAGCAGTACTTC. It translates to CASSLTKTSGVYEQYF.